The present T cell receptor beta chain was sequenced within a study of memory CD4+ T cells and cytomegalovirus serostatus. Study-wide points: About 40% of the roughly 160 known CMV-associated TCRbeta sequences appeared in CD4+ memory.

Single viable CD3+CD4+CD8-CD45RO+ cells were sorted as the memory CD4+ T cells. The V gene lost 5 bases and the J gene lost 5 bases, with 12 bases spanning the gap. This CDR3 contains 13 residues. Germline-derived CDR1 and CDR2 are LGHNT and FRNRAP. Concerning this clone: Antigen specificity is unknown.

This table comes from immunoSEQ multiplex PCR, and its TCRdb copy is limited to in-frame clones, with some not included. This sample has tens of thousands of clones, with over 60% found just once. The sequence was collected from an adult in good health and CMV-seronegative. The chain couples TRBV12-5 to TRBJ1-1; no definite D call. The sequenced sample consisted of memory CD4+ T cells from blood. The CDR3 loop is CASGPEVGTEAFF. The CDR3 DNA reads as TGTGCTAGTGGTCCTGAGGTGGGAACTGAAGCTTTCTTT.